The rows below give T cell receptor beta chains drawn from one sample of a study of blood T cell repertoires in COVID-19. Method: immunoSEQ multiplex PCR; TCRdb's copy keeps in-frame clones and lacks some. The sample carries roughly 84,000 clones, roughly 80% recorded once. Sequenced sample: peripheral blood. Every receptor here comes from an elderly woman with acute or convalescent COVID-19. The CDR3 runs from the conserved cysteine through the conserved F or W. A D gene is named only where the DNA matches it firmly. Clone size is given for some rows only: seen once, a few or many times, or a class if the clone is expanded.

j_gene: TRBJ1-1; d_gene: -; v_gene: TRBV19; abundance: once; CDR3nt: TGTGCCAGTAGAGGTGGGGGGTTTTCTGAAGCTTTCTTT; CDR3aa: CASRGGGFSEAFF
j_gene: TRBJ2-1; d_gene: TRBD1; v_gene: TRBV9; abundance: -; CDR3nt: TGTGCCAGCAGCTATTCCCCGGGACAGGGGGTCTACAATGAGCAGTTCTTC; CDR3aa: CASSYSPGQGVYNEQFF
j_gene: TRBJ2-3; d_gene: TRBD2; v_gene: TRBV13; abundance: -; CDR3nt: TGTGCCAGCAGCTCGGCGGGGGGGCATACAGATACGCAGTATTTT; CDR3aa: CASSSAGGHTDTQYF
j_gene: TRBJ1-5; d_gene: -; v_gene: TRBV28; abundance: -; CDR3nt: TGTGCCAGCAGTTCCGGGGTCAATCAGCCCCAGCATTTT; CDR3aa: CASSSGVNQPQHF
j_gene: TRBJ2-2; d_gene: TRBD2; v_gene: TRBV3-1/TRBV3-2; abundance: -; CDR3nt: TGTGCCAGCAGCACCCGACTAGCGGGGGGCACCGGGGAGCTGTTTTTT; CDR3aa: CASSTRLAGGTGELFF
j_gene: TRBJ2-1; d_gene: TRBD1; v_gene: TRBV6-5; abundance: -; CDR3nt: TGTGCCAGCAGGGGAGGACAGGGCTCCTACAATGAGCAGTTCTTC; CDR3aa: CASRGGQGSYNEQFF
j_gene: TRBJ1-4; d_gene: -; v_gene: TRBV3-1/TRBV3-2; abundance: -; CDR3nt: TGTGCCAGCAGCCCTAACTCCCCTGGTTTTGGAAAACTGTTTTTT; CDR3aa: CASSPNSPGFGKLFF
j_gene: TRBJ1-1; d_gene: -; v_gene: TRBV6-5; abundance: few; CDR3nt: TGTGCCAGCACCAACCTCGCAGGATTGAACACTGAAGCTTTCTTT; CDR3aa: CASTNLAGLNTEAFF
j_gene: TRBJ1-1; d_gene: -; v_gene: TRBV25-1; abundance: -; CDR3nt: TGTGCCAGCAGTCAACAGGGAATGAACACTGAAGCTTTCTTT; CDR3aa: CASSQQGMNTEAFF
j_gene: TRBJ2-7; d_gene: -; v_gene: TRBV2; abundance: -; CDR3nt: TGTGCCAGCAGGCCGGTAGGGGTCTACGAGCAGTACTTC; CDR3aa: CASRPVGVYEQYF
j_gene: TRBJ1-2; d_gene: -; v_gene: TRBV3-1/TRBV3-2; abundance: once; CDR3nt: TGTGCCAGCAGCCGAACGACCGGGGGAAGTGGCTACACCTTC; CDR3aa: CASSRTTGGSGYTF
j_gene: TRBJ1-2; d_gene: -; v_gene: TRBV9; abundance: few; CDR3nt: TGTGCCAGCAGCCGGGGGGAATATGGCTACACCTTC; CDR3aa: CASSRGEYGYTF
j_gene: TRBJ2-5; d_gene: -; v_gene: TRBV6-5; abundance: -; CDR3nt: TGTGCCAGCAGTTACGACTCGTGGCAGACCCAAGAGACCCAGTACTTC; CDR3aa: CASSYDSWQTQETQYF
j_gene: TRBJ1-6; d_gene: -; v_gene: TRBV27; abundance: -; CDR3nt: TGTGCCAGCAGGGCGAGGGATTCACCCCTCCACTTT; CDR3aa: CASRARDSPLHF
j_gene: TRBJ1-3; d_gene: -; v_gene: TRBV25-1; abundance: -; CDR3nt: TGTGCCAGCAGTGGGTGGACAGCCTCTGGAAACACCATATATTTT; CDR3aa: CASSGWTASGNTIYF
j_gene: TRBJ1-5; d_gene: -; v_gene: TRBV7-7; abundance: -; CDR3nt: TGTGCTAGCAGCTTAGGTCTTTACATCAGATATAGCAATCAGCCCCAGCATTTT; CDR3aa: CASSLGLYIRYSNQPQHF
j_gene: TRBJ2-2; d_gene: -; v_gene: TRBV9; abundance: -; CDR3nt: TGTGCCAGCAGCGTATTCGCGCGAGGGGAGCTGTTTTTT; CDR3aa: CASSVFARGELFF
j_gene: TRBJ1-5; d_gene: -; v_gene: TRBV20-1; abundance: -; CDR3nt: TGCAGTGCTAGTTCTCAGGGGCGGGCAAACCGCAATCAGCCCCAGCATTTT; CDR3aa: CSASSQGRANRNQPQHF
j_gene: TRBJ1-3; d_gene: -; v_gene: TRBV28; abundance: -; CDR3nt: TGTGCCAGCAATGGGGGCACCGTCTCTGGAAACACCATATATTTT; CDR3aa: CASNGGTVSGNTIYF
j_gene: TRBJ1-2; d_gene: TRBD1; v_gene: TRBV5-4; abundance: -; CDR3nt: TGTGCCAGCAGCTTGCAAGGGGGCTCTGGCTACACCTTC; CDR3aa: CASSLQGGSGYTF